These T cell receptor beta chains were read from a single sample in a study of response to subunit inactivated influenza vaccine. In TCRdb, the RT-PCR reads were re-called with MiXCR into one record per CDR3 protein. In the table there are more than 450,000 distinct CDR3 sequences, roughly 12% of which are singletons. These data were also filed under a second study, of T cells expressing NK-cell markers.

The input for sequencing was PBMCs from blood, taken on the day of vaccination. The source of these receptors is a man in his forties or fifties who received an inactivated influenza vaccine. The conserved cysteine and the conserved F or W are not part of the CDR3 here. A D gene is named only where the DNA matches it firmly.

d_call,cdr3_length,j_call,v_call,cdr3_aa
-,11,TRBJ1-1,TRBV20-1,SARGREGTEAF
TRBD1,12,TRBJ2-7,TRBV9,ASSVGQGGREQY
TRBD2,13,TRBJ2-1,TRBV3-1,ASSRLAGVPDEQF
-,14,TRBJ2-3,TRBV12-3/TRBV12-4,ASRPLGGAGTDTQY
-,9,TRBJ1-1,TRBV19,ASIGNTEAF
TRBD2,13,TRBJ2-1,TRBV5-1,ASSISGTSVSEQF
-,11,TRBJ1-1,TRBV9,ASSVGDGTEAF
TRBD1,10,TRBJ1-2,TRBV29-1,SELTGDYGYT
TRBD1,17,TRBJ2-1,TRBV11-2,ASSFYLLTGTGSYNEQF
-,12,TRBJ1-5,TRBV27,ASSLSWGHQPQH
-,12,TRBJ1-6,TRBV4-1,ASSQETENSPLH
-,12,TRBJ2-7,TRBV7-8,ASSLRPSEYEQY
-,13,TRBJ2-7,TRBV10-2,ASSGGFGASYEQY
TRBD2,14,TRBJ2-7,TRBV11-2,ASSLYLAGGSYEQY
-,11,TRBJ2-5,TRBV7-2,ASSLSFGETQY
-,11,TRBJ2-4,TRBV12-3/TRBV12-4,ASRPGGLGIQY
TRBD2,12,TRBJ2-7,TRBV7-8,ASRRRGENGEQY
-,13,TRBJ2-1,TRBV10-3,AISDGTQAYNEQF
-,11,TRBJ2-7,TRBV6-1,AVLRDNFYEQY
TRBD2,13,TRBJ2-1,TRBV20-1,SASVSSGGTTEQF
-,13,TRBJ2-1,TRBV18,ASSPGGPRYNEQF
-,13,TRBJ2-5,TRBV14,ASSQGRGAGETQY
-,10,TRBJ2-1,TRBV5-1,ASSTDSSEQF
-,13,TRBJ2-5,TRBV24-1,ATSDPMTVQETQY
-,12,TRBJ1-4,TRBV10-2,ASSELTANEKLF
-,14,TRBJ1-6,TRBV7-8,ASSKTEGRYNSPLH
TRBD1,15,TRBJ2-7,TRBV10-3,AIRLGQGLGGSGEQY
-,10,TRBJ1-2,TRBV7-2,ASSPSGYGYT
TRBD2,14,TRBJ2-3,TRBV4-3,ASSQEEREGTDTQY
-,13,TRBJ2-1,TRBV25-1,ASSELGGSYNEQF
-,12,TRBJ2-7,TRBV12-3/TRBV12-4,ASSLSRRTYEQY
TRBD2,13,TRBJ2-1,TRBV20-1,SARDASGGAGEQF
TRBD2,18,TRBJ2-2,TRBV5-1,ASSLGPGSSGGHNTGELF
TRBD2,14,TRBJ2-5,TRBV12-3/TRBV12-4,ASSLAPSGRGETQY